The following is a TCR beta chain sequence with its context. As yet, its antigen is unknown. The data stem from a study of cytomegalovirus exposure and HLA in healthy donors. Study-level information: There were around 390 genotyped donors. Of these, about 81% fell in the genetic ancestry cluster associated with self-reported Caucasian donors.

Points from the study as a whole: In a later analysis, TCR association rates varied by HLA locus: DRB1 most, HLA-C fewest.

The CDR3 is 14 amino acids. Germline V gives CDR1 MNHNY, CDR2 SVGAGI (reference sequence). Trimming took 6 bases from V and 1 from J, leaving 10 bases between them. The PCR employed 60 Vbeta primers together with 13 Jbeta primers. Profiled with immunoSEQ multiplex PCR; TCRdb holds only in-frame clones, not every one. The repertoire holds some 110,000 clones, with 65% to 90% as singletons. The chain combines TRBV6-6 with TRBJ1-5; D remains unclear. The sample taken for sequencing was PBMCs. The receptor comes from a man aged 50 to 59 in good health and CMV-seronegative. The CDR3 sequence is CASSPHGSNQPQHF. The CDR3, as DNA: TGTGCCAGCAGCCCGCATGGCAGCAATCAGCCCCAGCATTTT.